This T cell receptor beta chain was captured in a study of identical twins (dated by TCRdb to the mid-2010s). General notes on the study: To test whether fetal clonotypes persist, this study deep-sequenced TCR alpha and beta repertoires from monozygotic twins, from unrelated adults of various ages, and from cord blood. Replicate twin experiments were performed at different times using different library preparation protocols to rule out contamination. What the research found in general, with its limitations: Conclusions relied on cross-sectional statistical analysis, since the same donors could not be followed over many years. Fewer insertions were carried by abundant cord blood beta clonotypes; a weaker similar trend was observed in young adult naive repertoires, while no such trend was observed in memory repertoires. Zero-insertion analyses could be partly confounded by invariant T cells such as MAIT and iNKT, although diverse VJ usage argued against such confounding for most clonotypes. A weaker excess of twin sharing was found in beta out-of-frame sequences because the signal-to-noise ratio was lowered by fewer shared sequences. Compared with coincidental sharing between unrelated individuals, out-of-frame TCR alpha sequences shared between twins showed an excess of sequences with low generation probability. Out-of-frame TCR alpha sharing in monozygotic twins was systematically underestimated by recombination models, whereas sharing between unrelated individuals was in agreement with the recombination models.

All donors were healthy Caucasians. In the case of this clonotype: The clone's antigen remains unknown. One junction end disagrees with the germline gene, perhaps due to a read error.

CDR1 and CDR2 are drawn from the germline V gene (reference sequence): SEHNR, FQNEAQ. There are 15 amino acids in the CDR3, from cysteine to phenylalanine inclusive. CDR3 DNA only is kept here, 45 bases in frame from base 1. Library preparation used 5' RACE. TCRdb shows the sequencer as Illumina HiSeq 2000. Template switching added a universal primer binding site, and the final cDNA carried a unique molecular identifier that allowed TCR cDNA molecules to be counted accurately. Specific primers in the conserved constant-segment region were used to synthesize first-strand cDNA for the TCR alpha and beta chains. To control for contamination, each cDNA library was double barcoded with a SMART-Mk sample barcode plus Illumina barcodes. TruSeq adapter sequences along with Illumina sample barcodes were introduced in two successive PCR steps. The Illumina HiSeq platform was used with custom primers to sequence TCR alpha and beta cDNA libraries. The published analysis was carried out like this. Unique molecular identifiers were extracted from raw reads with MiGEC, and CDR3 positions were determined with MiXCR. Recombination models were inferred per individual with the repgenHMM and IGoR tools using an EM algorithm. Shared clonotypes were analyzed with the tcR package in R, and sharing was normalized by the product of cloneset sizes. To study raw recombination without the effects of thymic and clonal selection, out-of-frame nonproductive sequences were analyzed. TCRdb redid the processing of the public reads, applying fastp at Q25 and MiXCR, and retained in-frame beta chains. Rows merge per CDR3 protein into single entries with the most common DNA and genes. Here the V and J calls rest on TCRdb's processing, not on the authors' analysis. The sample table contains some 1,700,000 distinct CDR3 sequences; only one count was recorded for less than 40% of them. Of the sample, about 0.27% is held by the ten largest clones.

Input material: cord blood. The sequence joins TRBV7-9 to TRBJ2-7, with no D gene named confidently. The sequence derives from a newborn girl in good health. The bases read TGTGCCAGCTGCTTAGTTAGTCGGCCCTCCTACGGGCAGTACTTC. This encodes CASCLVSRPSYGQYF.